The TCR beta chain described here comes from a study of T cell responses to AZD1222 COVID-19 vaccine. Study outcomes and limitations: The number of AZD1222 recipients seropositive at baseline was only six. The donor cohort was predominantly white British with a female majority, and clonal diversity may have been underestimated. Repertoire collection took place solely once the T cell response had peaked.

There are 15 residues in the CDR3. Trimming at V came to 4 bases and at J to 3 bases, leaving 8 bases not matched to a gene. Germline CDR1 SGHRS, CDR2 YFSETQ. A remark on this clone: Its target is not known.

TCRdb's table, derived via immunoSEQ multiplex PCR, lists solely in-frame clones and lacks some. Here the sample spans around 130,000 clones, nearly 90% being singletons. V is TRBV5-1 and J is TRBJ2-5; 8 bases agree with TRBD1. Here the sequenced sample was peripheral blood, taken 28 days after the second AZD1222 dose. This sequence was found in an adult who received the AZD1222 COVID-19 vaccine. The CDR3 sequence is CASSLGNRGEETQYF. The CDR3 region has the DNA TGCGCCAGCAGCCTAGGGAACAGGGGGGAAGAGACCCAGTACTTC. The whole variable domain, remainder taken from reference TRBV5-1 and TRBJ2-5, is KAGVTQTPRYLIKTRGQQVTLSCSPISGHRSVSWYQQTPGQGLQFLFEYFSETQRNKGNFPGRFSGRQFSNSRSEMNVSTLELGDSALYLCASSLGNRGEETQYFGPGTRLLVL.